The rows below give T cell receptor beta chains drawn from one sample of a study of T-cell reconstitution after alpha-beta-depleted transplantation in children. MiXCR, applied by TCRdb to the PCR reads, yields one record per CDR3 protein. Seen here are 300,000 to 400,000 distinct CDR3 sequences, more than 10% observed once, and the top ten hold around 4.1%. Sequencing used PBMCs, obtained from the stem cell graft. Receptors were obtained from a human donor who donated a stem cell graft to a child with Fanconi anemia. Each CDR3 is given with its conserved first and last residue. The order of the fields is D gene, V gene, J gene, clone size, CDR3 DNA, CDR3 protein. The D gene is left open where the match is weak. Expanded clones get a size class; other rows say once, few or many, or leave the size out.

D: -
V: TRBV7-9
J: TRBJ2-6
size: -
DNA: TGTGCCAGCAGCTTAGCCCGTCCCGGGCTCGGGGCCAACGTCCTGACTTTC
CDR3: CASSLARPGLGANVLTF

D: -
V: TRBV6-1
J: TRBJ2-4
size: -
DNA: TGTGCCAGCAGTCCAACTCTTGGGGGCGGCATTCAGTACTTC
CDR3: CASSPTLGGGIQYF

D: -
V: TRBV7-6
J: TRBJ1-2
size: few
DNA: TGTGCCAGCAGCCCACTAACGGGCCGGGAAGGCTACACCTTC
CDR3: CASSPLTGREGYTF

D: -
V: TRBV2
J: TRBJ1-1
size: few
DNA: TGTGCCAGCGATCTTCAGGGGAACACTGAAGCTTTCTTT
CDR3: CASDLQGNTEAFF

D: TRBD1
V: TRBV6-5
J: TRBJ1-2
size: -
DNA: TGTGCCAGCAGTTCCTACGGACAGGGGTCTAACTATGGCTACACCTTC
CDR3: CASSSYGQGSNYGYTF

D: TRBD1
V: TRBV9
J: TRBJ1-2
size: many
DNA: TGTGCCAGCAGCGTAGTTACTTCAGGGGGCGGCTACACCTTC
CDR3: CASSVVTSGGGYTF

D: -
V: TRBV3-1
J: TRBJ2-7
size: few
DNA: TGTGCCAGCAGCCAAGACTATCCCTACGAGCAGTACTTC
CDR3: CASSQDYPYEQYF

D: -
V: TRBV28
J: TRBJ2-2
size: -
DNA: TGTGCCAGCAGTTTAACGCAAACTAACACCGGGGAGCTGTTTTTT
CDR3: CASSLTQTNTGELFF

D: TRBD1
V: TRBV3-1
J: TRBJ1-1
size: few
DNA: TGTGCCAGCAGCCAAGCCGGGACAGGGTCCGACACTGAAGCTTTCTTT
CDR3: CASSQAGTGSDTEAFF

D: -
V: TRBV20-1
J: TRBJ1-1
size: -
DNA: TGCAGTGCTGAAGACCTGTCTAGCGGGAGCACTGAAGCTTTCTTT
CDR3: CSAEDLSSGSTEAFF

D: TRBD2
V: TRBV7-9
J: TRBJ2-3
size: -
DNA: TGTGCCAGCAGCTCGGGGGGTTCAAGCACAGATACGCAGTATTTT
CDR3: CASSSGGSSTDTQYF

D: TRBD2
V: TRBV3-1
J: TRBJ2-5
size: -
DNA: TGTGCCAGCATGCGGACGGGGGGTTTCCAAGAGACCCAGTACTTC
CDR3: CASMRTGGFQETQYF

D: -
V: TRBV12-3/TRBV12-4
J: TRBJ2-3
size: -
DNA: TGTGCCAGCAGTTTACGAAAGGGGGTCGGACTAGATACGCAGTATTTT
CDR3: CASSLRKGVGLDTQYF

D: -
V: TRBV4-2
J: TRBJ1-2
size: -
DNA: TGTGCCAGCAGCCAAGAGCGTACAGGGAATGGTGGCTACACCTTC
CDR3: CASSQERTGNGGYTF

D: -
V: TRBV29-1
J: TRBJ2-1
size: many
DNA: TGCAGCGTACAAGGGTTTCAGGAGTTCGATGAGCAGTTCTTC
CDR3: CSVQGFQEFDEQFF

D: -
V: TRBV7-2
J: TRBJ1-3
size: -
DNA: TGTGCCAGCAGCTTCGTCAGGGGCTCTGGAAACACCATATATTTT
CDR3: CASSFVRGSGNTIYF

D: TRBD1
V: TRBV6-2/TRBV6-3
J: TRBJ2-1
size: -
DNA: TGTGCCAGCAGTTACCCGACAGGGGGCGGTGAGCAGTTCTTC
CDR3: CASSYPTGGGEQFF

D: -
V: TRBV24-1
J: TRBJ2-2
size: -
DNA: TGTGCCACCAGTGATTTGCAGGGAACCGGGGAGCTGTTTTTT
CDR3: CATSDLQGTGELFF

D: TRBD1
V: TRBV7-3
J: TRBJ1-6
size: few
DNA: TGTGCCAGCAGCCCGACAGGGGGCCATAATTCACCCCTCCACTTT
CDR3: CASSPTGGHNSPLHF

D: -
V: TRBV12-3/TRBV12-4
J: TRBJ2-3
size: few
DNA: TGTGCCAGCACCGCGACTATTTCTGGTACGCAGTATTTT
CDR3: CASTATISGTQYF

D: -
V: TRBV12-3/TRBV12-4
J: TRBJ1-1
size: few
DNA: TGTGCCAGCAGTTGGAAGGGCGGAGGTGGGAACACTGAAGCTTTCTTT
CDR3: CASSWKGGGGNTEAFF

D: TRBD1
V: TRBV12-3/TRBV12-4
J: TRBJ1-5
size: -
DNA: TGTGCCAGCAGTTTGTGGGCAGGGGGCAAGGGCAATCAGCCCCAGCATTTT
CDR3: CASSLWAGGKGNQPQHF

D: -
V: TRBV12-3/TRBV12-4
J: TRBJ1-1
size: -
DNA: TGTGCCAGCAGCTCGATGCAGAACACTGAAGCTTTCTTT
CDR3: CASSSMQNTEAFF

D: -
V: TRBV5-1
J: TRBJ2-3
size: few
DNA: TGCGCCAGCAGCTTGGGAGGGGATTATGTCACAGATACGCAGTATTTT
CDR3: CASSLGGDYVTDTQYF

D: -
V: TRBV6-2/TRBV6-3
J: TRBJ1-6
size: many
DNA: TGTGCCAGCAGTTACTCTCGACTGCTCAATTCACCCCTCCACTTT
CDR3: CASSYSRLLNSPLHF

D: TRBD1
V: TRBV5-1
J: TRBJ1-6
size: -
DNA: TGCGCCAGCAGCTCCGTCCCGGGGACAGATTCACCCCTCCACTTT
CDR3: CASSSVPGTDSPLHF

D: -
V: TRBV28
J: TRBJ1-5
size: -
DNA: TGTGCCAGCAGTTTACTGCGGCAGCCCCAGCATTTT
CDR3: CASSLLRQPQHF

D: -
V: TRBV20-1
J: TRBJ2-5
size: -
DNA: TGCAGTGCTGTCTGGGGTAGGCAAGAGACCCAGTACTTC
CDR3: CSAVWGRQETQYF

D: TRBD1
V: TRBV2
J: TRBJ1-2
size: -
DNA: TGTGCCGGGACGACAGGGTTGGGGAACTATGGCTACACCTTC
CDR3: CAGTTGLGNYGYTF

D: TRBD2
V: TRBV4-3
J: TRBJ2-3
size: few
DNA: TGCGCCAGCAGCCAAGGCAGACTAGCGGGGCGTAGCACAGATACGCAGTATTTT
CDR3: CASSQGRLAGRSTDTQYF

D: -
V: TRBV12-3/TRBV12-4
J: TRBJ2-3
size: -
DNA: TGTGCCAGCAGTCCAGGGGTTACGCAGTATTTT
CDR3: CASSPGVTQYF

D: TRBD1
V: TRBV5-1
J: TRBJ2-2
size: few
DNA: TGCGCCAGCAGCTTGGCCGCACAGGGGCAACCGAACACCGGGGAGCTGTTTTTT
CDR3: CASSLAAQGQPNTGELFF

D: TRBD2
V: TRBV20-1
J: TRBJ2-7
size: few
DNA: TGCAGTGCCACCCGACTAGCGGGGGATCCCTACGAGCAGTACTTC
CDR3: CSATRLAGDPYEQYF

D: -
V: TRBV6-2/TRBV6-3
J: TRBJ1-5
size: few
DNA: TGTGCCAGCAGTACCCAAGTAGGGTTCAATCAGCCCCAGCATTTT
CDR3: CASSTQVGFNQPQHF

D: -
V: TRBV29-1
J: TRBJ2-1
size: few
DNA: TGCAGCGTTGCTAGAGGTGCCTACAATGAGCAGTTCTTC
CDR3: CSVARGAYNEQFF

D: -
V: TRBV6-2/TRBV6-3
J: TRBJ2-3
size: -
DNA: TGTGCCAGCAGTTGGAGTCAGGGAGCAGATACGCAGTATTTT
CDR3: CASSWSQGADTQYF